A selection of T cell receptor beta chains follows, all from one sample in a study of beta chain features in type 1 diabetes. TCRdb keeps only in-frame clones here, not all; method: immunoSEQ multiplex PCR. The sample shows some 27,000 clones, roughly two thirds of them seen only once. Specimen: Tregs from blood. These receptors were taken from a woman aged 30 to 39 with type 1 diabetes. Each CDR3 is given with its conserved first and last residue. The D gene is left open where the match is weak. The listing skips clone size in some rows; elsewhere it reads once, few, many or a size class.

>TRBJ2-2|TRBV7-6|.|.
CASSLASLSKELFF
>TRBJ1-1|TRBV6-6|.|.
CASSYAAEAFF
>TRBJ1-5|TRBV19|.|.
CASSIGAFSNQPQHF
>TRBJ2-3|TRBV19|.|.
CASSMRAGPGTQYF
>TRBJ2-5|TRBV29-1|.|.
CSVAPLGGPGETQYF
>TRBJ1-2|TRBV6-6|.|.
CASSYSGRANYGYTF
>TRBJ2-1|TRBV9|few|.
CASSSRLYNEQFF
>TRBJ2-6|TRBV7-6|.|.
CAIEAQGANVLTF
>TRBJ2-3|TRBV7-9|.|TRBD2
CASSGGGTSTDTQYF
>TRBJ2-7|TRBV29-1|.|.
CSVARTASSYEQYF
>TRBJ2-5|TRBV18|.|TRBD2
CASSPVAGVGETQYF
>TRBJ2-1|TRBV5-1|few|TRBD1
CASSPGTGGKDNEQFF
>TRBJ1-2|TRBV7-3|few|.
CASSLGGQYGYTF
>TRBJ1-2|TRBV19|.|TRBD1
CASRVTGDYGYTF
>TRBJ1-2|TRBV7-9|.|.
CASSSGISMGAGYTF
>TRBJ2-5|TRBV5-1|.|.
CATQRGRGEETQYF
>TRBJ2-1|TRBV6-1|.|.
CASSVPLEQFF
>TRBJ2-1|TRBV7-3|.|.
CASSLTSGTPNNEQFF
>TRBJ2-1|TRBV6-6|.|.
CASSKLYNEQFF
>TRBJ2-4|TRBV28|.|.
CASSLSGSDIQYF
>TRBJ2-5|TRBV5-1|.|TRBD1
CASREQGAQETQYF